The 18 T cell receptor beta chains listed next were all sequenced from one sample in a study of blood T cell repertoires in COVID-19. Clones were sequenced by immunoSEQ multiplex PCR, and TCRdb holds only the in-frame ones, with some missing. The data hold tens of thousands of clones, with approximately 88% observed a single time. Input material: peripheral blood. The receptors come from a human donor in a cohort sampled during active COVID-19.

J is TRBJ2-7 and V is TRBV2; 8 nucleotides align to TRBD1. The V and J ends lost 6 bases and 6 bases, in that order; junction bases with no gene match: 4. The CDR3 has 12 residues. CDR1 and CDR2 from the germline V gene are SNHLY and FYNNEI. The CDR3 region is CASSLGQGEQYF. CDR3 bases: TGTGCCAGCAGCCTCGGACAGGGCGAGCAGTACTTC.

This chain connects TRBV5-4 to TRBJ2-7, with D possibly matching TRBD2 (6 bases). Germline V gene lookup returns CDR1 SGHNT and CDR2 YYREEE (reference sequence). V was shortened by 4 bases and J by 0 bases, with 8 bases between the two germline ends. The CDR3 runs 13 residues. The CDR3 sequence is CASSTGSSYEQYF. The CDR3 DNA follows: TGTGCCAGCAGCACCGGGAGCTCCTACGAGCAGTACTTC. The whole variable domain, filled in from reference TRBV5-4 and TRBJ2-7, reads ETGVTQSPTHLIKTRGQQVTLRCSSQSGHNTVSWYQQALGQGPQFIFQYYREEENGRGNFPPRFSGLQFPNYSSELNVNALELDDSALYLCASSTGSSYEQYFGPGTRLTVT.

The rearrangement joins TRBV4-1 to TRBJ2-3, with a weak D call TRBD2 (6 bases). Germline CDR1 and CDR2: MGHRA and YSYEKL. The length of the CDR3 is 15 residues. The germline V and J ends were trimmed by 4 bases and 2 bases, with 13 bases remaining between them. DNA for the CDR3: TGCGCCAGCAGCCTCCAGAGCGGGTTCACAGATACGCAGTATTTT. Amino acids: CASSLQSGFTDTQYF.

The sample holds one count of this clone. This chain uses TRBV10-3 with TRBJ1-1; TRBD1 matches at 7 bases. After removal of 2 bases from V and 5 bases from J, the junction contained 2 bases not matched to a gene. CDR3 size: 13 residues. Germline V gives CDR1 ENHRY, CDR2 SYGVKD. CDR3 protein: CAISEPTGTEAFF. In DNA form, the CDR3 reads TGTGCCATCAGTGAGCCGACAGGGACTGAAGCTTTCTTT.

The genes are TRBV2 and TRBJ2-3; D gene unclear. Per the germline V gene, CDR1 is SNHLY and CDR2 is FYNNEI. Trimming took off 9 bases at V and 2 bases at J, with 9 bases between the two ends. The CDR3 consists of 12 residues. The CDR3 protein is CASKRVTDTQYF. The CDR3 bases are TGTGCCAGTAAGAGAGTCACAGATACGCAGTATTTT.

This chain uses TRBV21-1 with TRBJ2-7; TRBD1, the table's D call, lacks a check against the DNA. TRBV21-1 is tagged as a pseudogene. The CDR3 has 16 residues. CDR3 in amino acids: CASSKETGSLAYEQYF. For the CDR3, the DNA is TGTGCCAGCAGCAAGGAGACAGGGTCGCTGGCCTACGAGCAGTACTTC.

This rearrangement joins TRBV19 to TRBJ2-5, with 7 nucleotides matching TRBD2. Losses at the gene ends were 5 bases for V and 1 base for J; bases not matched to a gene: 7. CDR1 and CDR2 from the germline V gene are LNHDA and SQIVND (reference sequence). CDR3 length: 15 residues. DNA for the CDR3: TGTGCCAGTAGTTGGGCTAGCGGCGTCCAAGAGACCCAGTACTTC. Its translation is CASSWASGVQETQYF.

The J gene is TRBJ2-5, the V gene TRBV11-1; 12 nucleotides line up with TRBD1. Germline V CDR1 and CDR2: SGHAT, FQDESV (reference sequence). With V trimmed by 4 bases and J by 4 bases, 7 bases remained unmatched. The CDR3 is 16 amino acids. The CDR3 DNA reads TGTGCCAGCAGCTCCCCGGGACAGGGGGCAAGAGAGACCCAGTACTTC. The encoded protein is CASSSPGQGARETQYF.

The V gene is TRBV6-4, the J gene TRBJ2-4, with 11 positions matching TRBD2. The V gene's germline CDR1 is MRHNA and CDR2 SNTAGT. The V and J ends lost 3 bases and 3 bases, in that order; junction bases with no gene match: 10. The CDR3 has 18 residues. CDR3 amino acids: CASSERPTSGGLKNIQYF. CDR3 nucleotide sequence: TGTGCCAGCAGTGAGCGACCTACTAGCGGGGGCCTCAAAAACATTCAGTACTTC.

The V gene is TRBV18, the J gene TRBJ1-3; TRBD1 might be the D (6 bases). V was clipped by 6 bases and J by 1 base, with 19 bases between them. Looked up from germline, CDR1 is KGHSH and CDR2 is LQKENI. CDR3 length: 17 amino acids. The CDR3 reads CASSPYRDLGSGNTIYF. As DNA, the CDR3 is TGTGCCAGCTCCCCCTACAGGGATCTCGGATCTGGAAACACCATATATTTT.

The rearrangement links TRBV11-3 to TRBJ2-2; 8 nucleotides align to TRBD2. The V gene's germline CDR1 is SGHNT and CDR2 YENEEA. The J segment lost 1 base and the V segment lost 5 bases, leaving 3 bases of the junction unmatched. This CDR3 is built from 15 residues. For the CDR3, the DNA is TGTGCCAGCAGCCTCCTAGCGGGGAACACCGGGGAGCTGTTTTTT. Its translation is CASSLLAGNTGELFF.

The rearrangement uses TRBV7-9 and TRBJ2-7; TRBD1 aligns across 9 bases. Germline V CDR1 and CDR2: SEHNR, FQNEAQ (reference sequence). The CDR3 runs to 12 residues. Unmatched junction bases numbered 4, after V lost 5 bases and J lost 8 bases. The CDR3 DNA follows: TGTGCCAGCAGCCTGGACAGGGGCAAGCAGTACTTC. It specifies CASSLDRGKQYF.

The chain combines TRBV9 with TRBJ2-1; 11 bases fit TRBD2. Germline loops: CDR1 SGDLS, CDR2 YYNGEE. The CDR3 is 18 amino acids. The trim removed 1 base at V and 1 base at J, leaving 7 bases unmatched. This chain's CDR3 is CASSVFTSGGTSYNEQFF. The CDR3 DNA is TGTGCCAGCAGCGTATTCACTAGCGGGGGCACGTCCTACAATGAGCAGTTCTTC.

The chain uses TRBV27 and TRBJ2-7, with 9 nucleotides matching TRBD2. The germline V gene has CDR1 MNHEY and CDR2 SMNVEV (reference sequence). J lost 4 bases, V lost 2 bases, and 3 bases had no gene match. The CDR3 runs 14 residues. The CDR3 is CASSLLAGQYEQYF. The CDR3 DNA is TGTGCCAGCAGTTTACTAGCGGGACAATACGAGCAGTACTTC.

The chain employs TRBV21-1 and TRBJ2-7; TRBD1 is the table's D call, not checked against the DNA. TRBV21-1 is termed a pseudogene. The CDR3 runs to 13 residues. The CDR3 here is CASSNLGQDEQYF. In DNA, the CDR3 is TGTGCCAGCAGCAACCTTGGACAAGACGAGCAGTACTTC.

The gene calls are TRBV5-6 and TRBJ2-1; tentatively, D is TRBD1 (6 bases). The CDR3 is 14 amino acids. The V end was cut by 5 bases, the J end by 7 bases, with 16 bases between. The germline V gene encodes CDR1 SGHDT and CDR2 YYEEEE. The CDR3 region is CASRYRARENEQFF. In nucleotides, the CDR3 is TGTGCCAGCAGATACAGGGCTCGGGAAAATGAGCAGTTCTTC.

The chain combines TRBV6-5 with TRBJ1-2; the D gene is possibly TRBD1 (6 bases). The CDR3 extends over 12 amino acids. The germline gives CDR1 MNHEY, CDR2 SVGAGI. Trimming shortened V by 5 bases and J by 5 bases, and 9 bases separated the two germline ends. CDR3 nucleotides: TGTGCCAGCAGTCAGCAGGGGTATGGCTACACCTTC. It codes for CASSQQGYGYTF.

The chain couples TRBV7-9 to TRBJ2-3; 14 bases line up with TRBD2. The CDR3 consists of 17 residues. Trimming at V came to 8 bases and at J to 0 bases, leaving 7 bases not matched to a gene. Germline V gives CDR1 SEHNR, CDR2 FQNEAQ (reference sequence). The CDR3: CASGGTSGGPSTDTQYF. Written as DNA, the CDR3 is TGTGCCAGCGGCGGGACTAGCGGGGGCCCTAGCACAGATACGCAGTATTTT.